The 14 T cell receptor beta chains below were found in one sample sequenced in a study of identical twins. A single record per CDR3 protein comes from TCRdb applying MiXCR to the 5' RACE reads. The table has around 650,000 distinct CDR3 sequences, 7% to 7.5% seen once. This sample also appeared in a second study, on yellow fever vaccine responses in identical twins.

Sequenced: PBMCs. These receptors were obtained from a young woman in good health.

This clonotype has ten or more counts. This chain links TRBV20-1 with TRBJ2-7; D is unresolved. The CDR3 runs to 13 residues. The germline V gene has CDR1 DFQATT and CDR2 SNEGSKA (reference sequence). Trimming cost V 6 bases and J 1 base, with 13 bases left between them. This CDR3 reads CSAASRASYEQYF. The DNA for the CDR3 is TGCAGTGCAGCGAGCCGGGCATCCTACGAGCAGTACTTC.

Many counts were recorded for this clonotype. The chain links TRBV29-1 to TRBJ1-1, with no clear D. The length of the CDR3 is 14 residues. The V gene lost 7 bases and the J gene lost 0 bases, with 15 bases spanning the gap. The germline V gene encodes CDR1 SQVTM and CDR2 ANQGSEA. The CDR3 DNA is TGCAGCGCCAACCTGCAGTGGATGAACACTGAAGCTTTCTTT. Protein: CSANLQWMNTEAFF.

The chain carries TRBV5-5 and TRBJ1-2; D gene uncertain. The CDR3 consists of 13 residues. Germline V gene lookup returns CDR1 SGHKS and CDR2 YYEKEE (reference sequence). V dropped 4 bases and J dropped 4 bases, with 11 bases sitting between them. CDR3 in DNA: TGTGCCAGCAGCCCTGAGGTCTCCTATGGCTACACCTTC. Amino acids: CASSPEVSYGYTF.

This clonotype was observed at least ten times. The V gene is TRBV27, the J gene TRBJ2-1, with D possibly matching TRBD2 (6 bases). The CDR3 totals 14 residues. Trimming removed 3 bases at V and 7 bases at J, with 13 bases between. CDR1 MNHEY and CDR2 SMNVEV come from the germline V gene (reference sequence). The CDR3 DNA is TGTGCCAGCAGTTTCGCGGGGCGGCTGAATGAGCAGTTCTTC. This translates into CASSFAGRLNEQFF.

This clonotype was counted many times. The V call is TRBV2, the J call TRBJ1-2; perhaps TRBD1 as D (5 bases). The germline V gene encodes CDR1 SNHLY and CDR2 FYNNEI. This CDR3 is built from 15 residues. V gave up 6 bases and J gave up 2 bases, with 16 bases separating them. This CDR3 is CASRGSVGVNYGYTF. In DNA form, the CDR3 reads TGTGCCAGCAGGGGGTCCGTGGGGGTGAACTATGGCTACACCTTC. The whole variable domain, filled in from reference TRBV2 and TRBJ1-2, reads EPEVTQTPSHQVTQMGQEVILRCVPISNHLYFYWYRQILGQKVEFLVSFYNNEISEKSEIFDDQFSVERPDGSNFTLKIRSTKLEDSAMYFCASRGSVGVNYGYTFGSGTRLTVV.

The rearrangement uses TRBV25-1 and TRBJ2-1, with D maybe TRBD2 (6 bases). V lost 3 bases to trimming and J lost 4 bases, with 10 bases between them. The CDR3 length is 14 residues. CDR1 is MGHDK and CDR2 is SYGVNS in the germline V gene. DNA of the CDR3: TGTGCCAGCAGTGAGGGGGGACCGTACAATGAGCAGTTCTTC. Its translation is CASSEGGPYNEQFF.

There are a few counts of this clonotype. CDR3 region: CASSLAQAPNEQFF. For the CDR3, the DNA is TGCGCCAGCAGCTTGGCCCAGGCCCCCAATGAGCAGTTCTTC. The chain employs TRBV5-1 and TRBJ2-1; D gene unclear. CDR1 and CDR2 from the germline V gene are SGHRS and YFSETQ. The CDR3 has 14 amino acids. Trimming removed 0 bases from V and 6 bases from J, with 10 bases in between. Looking up the rest from reference TRBV5-1 and TRBJ2-1 gives the full variable domain: KAGVTQTPRYLIKTRGQQVTLSCSPISGHRSVSWYQQTPGQGLQFLFEYFSETQRNKGNFPGRFSGRQFSNSRSEMNVSTLELGDSALYLCASSLAQAPNEQFFGPGTRLTVL.

The V call is TRBV5-1, the J call TRBJ1-6; D uncertain. In germline, CDR1 is SGHRS, CDR2 YFSETQ. This CDR3 contains 13 residues. Trimming removed 5 bases at V and 6 bases at J, with 9 bases between. CDR3 in DNA: TGCGCCAGCAGGATAGAGGCTAATTCACCCCTCCACTTT. The encoded protein is CASRIEANSPLHF.

This clonotype was recorded at least ten times. The chain couples TRBV7-7 to TRBJ2-5; a weak D match, TRBD1 (5 bases). The ends were cut back, 3 bases at V and 0 bases at J, with 8 bases in the middle. The CDR3 spans 14 residues. Germline CDR1 reads SSHAT; CDR2 reads FNYEAQ (reference sequence). CDR3 sequence (DNA): TGTGCCAGCAGCTTTTCAGGGAACCAAGAGACCCAGTACTTC. It is translated as CASSFSGNQETQYF.

This clonotype was seen many times. The rearrangement uses TRBV15 and TRBJ1-3; the D gene is possibly TRBD1 (6 bases). Trimming took off 1 base at V and 4 bases at J, with 14 bases between the two ends. The CDR3 has 16 amino acids. Per germline, CDR1 LNHNV and CDR2 YYDKDF (reference sequence). CDR3 sequence reads: CATSRASRGHGNTIYF. CDR3 nucleotides: TGTGCCACCAGCAGAGCCTCCAGGGGTCACGGAAACACCATATATTTT.

This sequence joins TRBV6-1 and TRBJ1-1, with 9 bases matching TRBD1. V lost 3 bases to trimming and J lost 4 bases; unmatched junction nucleotides: 3. CDR3 size: 14 residues. Germline V gene data show CDR1 as MNHNS and CDR2 as SASEGT. CDR3 sequence: CASSETGGGTEAFF. The CDR3 nucleotides are TGTGCCAGCAGTGAGACAGGGGGTGGCACTGAAGCTTTCTTT.

V and J are TRBV18 and TRBJ2-5; 8 bases are a match to TRBD1. V lost 3 bases and J lost 0; bases outside the gene matches: 9. The CDR3 runs to 17 residues. CDR1 and CDR2 (germline): KGHSH, LQKENI. Here the CDR3 DNA reads TGTGCCAGCTCACCTCTTCGGCCAGGGGGCTACCAAGAGACCCAGTACTTC. Translated, it gives CASSPLRPGGYQETQYF.

This clonotype was seen a handful of times. This rearrangement joins TRBV11-2 to TRBJ2-7, with 9 bases fitting TRBD1. V lost 4 bases and J lost 0; bases outside the gene matches: 1. Germline-derived CDR1 and CDR2 are SGHAT and FQNNGV. CDR3 length: 14 amino acids. The CDR3 DNA is TGTGCCAGCAGCTGGGGACAGGGCTCCTACGAGCAGTACGTC. Residues: CASSWGQGSYEQYV.

This clonotype was observed a handful of times. This chain connects TRBV28 to TRBJ2-3; 11 bases map to TRBD2. The CDR3 runs to 19 residues. The germline V gene encodes CDR1 MDHEN and CDR2 SYDVKM. J lost 0 bases, V lost 6 bases, and 14 bases had no gene match. The CDR3 sequence: CASRESWGTSGFSTDTQYF. As DNA, the CDR3 is TGTGCCAGCAGAGAATCCTGGGGGACTAGCGGATTTAGCACAGATACGCAGTATTTT. Combining the CDR3 with reference TRBV28 and TRBJ2-3 gives the whole variable domain DVKVTQSSRYLVKRTGEKVFLECVQDMDHENMFWYRQDPGLGLRLIYFSYDVKMKEKGDIPEGYSVSREKKERFSLILESASTNQTSMYLCASRESWGTSGFSTDTQYFGPGTRLTVL.